This T cell receptor (beta chain) was identified in a study of blood T cell repertoires in COVID-19. Authors' analysis steps: Amplification with reference gene primers provided the estimates of nucleated cell counts. The table came from immunoSEQ multiplex PCR; TCRdb's copy has only in-frame clones and leaves some out. That table supplies the V and J calls and clone size; D and trimming were determined from the DNA. The top ten hold about 4% of the sample, which has about 200,000 clones, 89% seen once. The CDR3 consists of 12 residues. Trimming removed 7 bases from V and 5 bases from J; junction bases left unmatched: 3. Germline V gene lookup returns CDR1 ENHRY and CDR2 SYGVKD.

Sequencing was carried out using PBMCs or T cells enriched from blood (not recorded which). The sequence came from a woman under 40 with acute COVID-19. This sequence joins TRBV10-3 and TRBJ2-5, with 8 bases fitting TRBD2. The CDR3 loop reads CAINPGGETQYF. DNA for the CDR3: TGTGCCATCAACCCGGGGGGGGAGACCCAGTACTTC.